What follows are 5 T cell receptor beta chains derived from one specimen sequenced in a study of blood T cell repertoires in COVID-19. The method was immunoSEQ multiplex PCR; TCRdb's version includes in-frame clones alone and lacks a portion of them. This sample yields 120,000 or so clones, of which over 75% are seen a single time; 16% belongs to the top ten. The sample was peripheral blood. The receptors come from a man aged 60-69 years with active or convalescent COVID-19.

V is TRBV5-4 and J is TRBJ1-1; possible D gene TRBD1, 6 bases. The V gene lost 4 bases and the J gene lost 0 bases, with 13 bases spanning the gap. Germline CDR1 and CDR2: SGHNT and YYREEE (reference sequence). The CDR3 consists of 15 residues. DNA for the CDR3: TGTGCCAGCAGCAAAGAACAGGGATTGAACACTGAAGCTTTCTTT. Protein sequence: CASSKEQGLNTEAFF.

The chain is built from TRBV27 and TRBJ2-7; maybe TRBD2 (5 bases). There are 13 residues in the CDR3. The V gene lost 4 bases and the J gene lost 3 bases, with 10 bases spanning the gap. The V gene's germline CDR1 is MNHEY and CDR2 SMNVEV (reference sequence). CDR3 residues: CASSSGVVYEQYF. The CDR3, as DNA: TGTGCCAGCAGTTCCGGGGTAGTCTACGAGCAGTACTTC.

This chain connects TRBV5-4 to TRBJ1-1; 9 nucleotides agree with TRBD1. The CDR3 is made up of 16 amino acids. Germline V gene sequence: CDR1 SGHNT, CDR2 YYREEE (reference sequence). After removal of 3 bases from V and 7 bases from J, the junction contained 13 bases not matched to a gene. CDR3 residues: CASSSGQGRNTFEAFF. CDR3 coding DNA: TGTGCCAGCAGCTCAGGACAGGGGCGAAACACCTTTGAAGCTTTCTTT.

V gene TRBV4-1 combines with J gene TRBJ2-2, with D unclear. Germline assignment: CDR1 MGHRA and CDR2 YSYEKL. Trimming took off 0 bases at V and 7 bases at J, with 9 bases between the two ends. This CDR3 contains 14 residues. CDR3 in DNA: TGCGCCAGCAGCCAAGATCGGTATGGCGGGGAGCTGTTTTTT. Translation: CASSQDRYGGELFF.

The chain combines TRBV28 with TRBJ1-4; 9 bases are a match to TRBD1. The CDR3 runs to 15 residues. Germline-derived CDR1 and CDR2 are MDHEN and SYDVKM. J was trimmed by 5 bases and V by 7 bases; bases with no gene match: 8. CDR3 coding DNA: TGTGCCAGCACTGCCCTCGGGACAGGGAATGAAAAACTGTTTTTT. It encodes CASTALGTGNEKLFF.